This T cell receptor (beta chain) was found in a study of identical twins. V lost 6 bases, J lost 1 base, and 6 bases stayed unmatched. The germline CDR1 and CDR2 sequences are ENHRY and SYGVKD. The CDR3 extends over 15 amino acids. TCRdb reanalysed the 5' RACE reads using MiXCR and keeps one entry per CDR3 protein. The sample shows roughly 260,000 distinct CDR3 sequences, about 14% of them seen only once. Material: memory (CD45RO+) T cells sorted from blood. The rearrangement uses TRBV10-3 and TRBJ1-1, with 9 bases that match TRBD1. The TCR comes from a woman aged 18-35 years in good health. The CDR3 region is CAISPGQGTNTEAFF. The CDR3 coding sequence is TGTGCCATCAGCCCCGGACAGGGGACGAACACTGAAGCTTTCTTT.